Listed here is a single TCR beta chain. Original analysis: Scientists estimated how many nucleated cells there were by amplifying reference gene primers. TCRdb's copy holds only in-frame clones and misses some; the assay was immunoSEQ multiplex PCR. V and J calls and clone size are copied from that table; D and trimming were computed from the DNA. The sample lists some 180,000 clones; roughly 89% were seen once. V was clipped by 4 bases and J by 0 bases, with 16 bases between them. The CDR3 runs 16 residues. Germline V gives CDR1 SGHRS, CDR2 YFSETQ. The data are from a study of blood T cell repertoires in COVID-19. At the level of the study: The cDNA or gDNA used as material had been derived from T cells, B-cell-depleted T cells, or PBMCs.

Material: peripheral blood. The clonotype comes from a man in his forties with acute or convalescent COVID-19. This chain connects TRBV5-1 to TRBJ1-2; D is perhaps TRBD1 (5 bases). The CDR3 sequence: CASSSMGQSSNYGYTF. CDR3 bases: TGCGCCAGCAGCAGCATGGGGCAGTCGTCTAACTATGGCTACACCTTC.